What follows describes a single TCR beta chain. This clone was seen only a few times. The antigen it binds to is not known. Per-base quality was not reported, and no clone a single base away is much larger than it. CDR1 and CDR2 are read off the germline V gene as MDHEN and SYDVKM. Inclusive of the bounding cysteine and phenylalanine, the CDR3 is 14 residues long. The entry retains the CDR3 DNA only, 42 bases that are in frame from base 1. V and J lose 8 bases and 6 bases, and a span of 19 bases separates them. All of the isolated RNA was reverse transcribed with the High Capacity cDNA Reverse Transcription Kit, so expressed TCRB transcripts were sequenced. Deep immunoSEQ sequencing was performed on naive, central memory and regulatory T cell samples, with an average of roughly 3.5 million total reads per sample. After sorted cells were lysed in RLT buffer, RNA was extracted with DNase-treated RNeasy Micro or Mini kits, with the choice depending on cell number. To prevent cross-contamination, each cell subset was processed individually, whereas patient and healthy donor samples were processed jointly. The immunoSEQ multiplex PCR was used to amplify TCRB sequences from cDNA, generating 87-bp fragments that spanned the CDR3 region. The amplicons were sequenced using the Illumina HiSeq platform. The paper's data handling went like this. PCR bias was corrected computationally using synthetic template baselines, and reads within Hamming distance 2 were collapsed, with unmergeable singletons discarded. Reads were aligned against IMGT so that V, D and J genes, CDR3 length and insertions or deletions at six rearrangement sites could be assigned. Within each subset, clonotype counts were normalized to the number of sorted cells before true diversity and Gini coefficients were calculated with the tcR R package. The overlap coefficient, calculated on TCRB nucleotide sequences, was used to quantify repertoire sharing. Out-of-frame TCRB sequences from naive cells were analyzed to stand in for the pre-selection repertoire. Not all clones reach the TCRdb copy of this immuneACCESS table, which keeps in-frame sequences only. Checked studies attribute under half of the gap to unresolved V genes and leave the rest unexplained. V and J calls and clone size are those listed in that table; D and trimming were worked out from the DNA. The sample table holds about 930,000 clones, of which about a sixth were seen once. Clones ranked in the top ten supply about 0.02% of the sample.

From each donor, a single peripheral blood sample of around 120 mL on average was drawn into heparinised tubes. Using a panel that included CD45RO, CCR7, CD25, CD127, CD95 and CD27, naive, central memory, regulatory and stem cell-like memory CD4+ T cells were sorted on a BD FACSAria II. Purity was above 95% for every sorted population. PBMCs were separated immediately by Lymphoprep density gradient centrifugation and were stained directly, without being cultured. So that batch effects would be minimized, each experiment stained and sorted samples in pairs, pairing one healthy donor with one patient. This sample stems from a study of beta chain features in type 1 diabetes (dated 2018 in TCRdb). About the full investigation: No differences in mean age, gender distribution, total cell number or subset yield were found between patients and healthy donors. A total of approximately 100 million sorted cells were examined across all samples, and the number of cells per subset was strongly correlated with RNA yield. In the study, TCRB repertoires of sorted circulating CD4+ T cell subsets from recently diagnosed type 1 diabetes patients were compared with those of matched healthy donors. Regulatory and stem cell-like memory subsets were obtained from only 8 patients and about 8 healthy donors, while naive and central memory subsets were obtained from all 30 or so donors.

What the work shows at the level of the full study, not this receptor alone: Only small numbers of individuals were included in the HLA sub-analyses, which left unresolved whether HLA type had any influence on TCRB rearrangement. Patients with type 1 diabetes made fewer insertions and deleted more nucleotides at VDJ recombination sites, implying thymic rearrangement abnormalities. Sequencing cDNA rather than genomic DNA could over-represent highly expressing activated cells, although activation and CD3 levels did not differ between groups. Shorter templates might be favored by PCR, yet because patient and control samples were amplified and corrected together, any such skew would affect both groups equally. A moderate but significant shortening of TCRB CDR3 length was observed in type 1 diabetes patients in all four CD4+ subsets. Naive, central memory and regulatory TCRB repertoires appeared to be more alike among patients than among healthy donors.

The sequencing sample was made of naive CD4+ T cells from blood. Sample cell subset or site, as interpreted from the label and publication: true naive CD4+ T cells. The sequence is built from TRBV28 and TRBJ1-1; the D gene lacks a confident call. This TCR came from a woman under 30 in good health. The CDR3 protein sequence reads: CASATLTPESEAFF. The bases read TGTGCCAGCGCGACGCTCACACCCGAGTCTGAAGCTTTCTTT.